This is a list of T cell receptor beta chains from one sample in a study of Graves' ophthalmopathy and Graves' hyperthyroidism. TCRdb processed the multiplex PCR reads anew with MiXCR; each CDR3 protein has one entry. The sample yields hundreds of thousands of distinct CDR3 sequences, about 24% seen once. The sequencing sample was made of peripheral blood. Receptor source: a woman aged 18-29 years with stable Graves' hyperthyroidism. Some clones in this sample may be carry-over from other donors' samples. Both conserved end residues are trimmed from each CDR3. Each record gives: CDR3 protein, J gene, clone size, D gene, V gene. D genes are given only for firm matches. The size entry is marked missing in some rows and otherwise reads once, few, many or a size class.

cdr3_aa: ASSWGGSGTQPQH; j_call: TRBJ1-5; clone_size: -; d_call: -; v_call: TRBV12-3/TRBV12-4
cdr3_aa: ASTPLPISYNSPLH; j_call: TRBJ1-6; clone_size: many; d_call: -; v_call: TRBV28
cdr3_aa: AGTDYAWAF; j_call: TRBJ1-1; clone_size: many; d_call: TRBD1; v_call: TRBV30
cdr3_aa: AISESVHRGETQY; j_call: TRBJ2-5; clone_size: many; d_call: -; v_call: TRBV10-3
cdr3_aa: ASSLTHDGYTEAF; j_call: TRBJ1-1; clone_size: many; d_call: -; v_call: TRBV7-3
cdr3_aa: ASSFPGTVAQY; j_call: TRBJ2-5; clone_size: many; d_call: TRBD1; v_call: TRBV7-6
cdr3_aa: ASSFGTGHTGELF; j_call: TRBJ2-2; clone_size: few; d_call: TRBD1; v_call: TRBV11-2
cdr3_aa: ATSRGRSMNTEAF; j_call: TRBJ1-1; clone_size: few; d_call: -; v_call: TRBV15
cdr3_aa: ASSLGGQDHKNIQY; j_call: TRBJ2-4; clone_size: -; d_call: -; v_call: TRBV12-3/TRBV12-4
cdr3_aa: ASGGRPTYEQY; j_call: TRBJ2-7; clone_size: many; d_call: -; v_call: TRBV27
cdr3_aa: ASSFDEGADYGYT; j_call: TRBJ1-2; clone_size: many; d_call: TRBD1; v_call: TRBV12-3/TRBV12-4